Listed here are 14 T cell receptor beta chains from one sample, sequenced in a study of blood T cells in healthy people across ages. A J-beta primer mix and a sample-barcoded 5' primer were used in a second PCR of about 7 to 12 cycles. A single record per CDR3 protein comes from TCRdb applying MiXCR to the 5' RACE reads. The table lists about 780,000 distinct CDR3 sequences, around 24% of them singletons. These data are also associated with another study on T cells of mothers and their children.

Sequenced: blood. The origin of the receptors is a boy aged 5-17 years in good health.

The chain is built from TRBV7-9 and TRBJ2-3; 8 bases fit TRBD2. This CDR3 spans 16 amino acids. V was pared by 1 base and J by 6 bases, with 9 bases of the junction left unmatched. Germline CDR1 and CDR2: SEHNR and FQNEAQ (reference sequence). The CDR3, as DNA: TGTGCCAGCAGCTTAGAGGGACTAGGGCTCGGGGATACGCAGTATTTT. It specifies CASSLEGLGLGDTQYF.

The chain couples TRBV25-1 to TRBJ2-5; D perhaps matches TRBD1 (5 bases). This CDR3 is 17 amino acids long. Trimming stripped 4 bases from V and 2 bases from J, with 20 bases between. Germline values: CDR1 MGHDK, CDR2 SYGVNS. CDR3 sequence (DNA): TGTGCCAGCAGTGCCTTATCTGGGGCGATGGGACAAGAGACCCAGTACTTC. Translated: CASSALSGAMGQETQYF.

The chain links TRBV6-2 or TRBV6-3 to TRBJ2-7; no clear D. The CDR3 extends over 15 amino acids. V was shortened by 0 bases and J by 0 bases, with 9 bases between the two germline ends. Germline V gives CDR1 MNHEY, CDR2 SVGEGT. CDR3 in amino acids: CASSYSVRHSYEQYF. The CDR3 bases are TGTGCCAGCAGTTACTCGGTGAGGCACTCCTACGAGCAGTACTTC.

The chain has TRBV16 and TRBJ1-2; no clear D. V was shortened by 2 bases and J by 2 bases, with 15 bases between the two germline ends. CDR1 and CDR2 from the germline V gene are KGHSY and FQNENV. The CDR3 has 16 amino acids. DNA for the CDR3: TGTGCCAGCAGCCAAACAATAGATGGGTCCAACTATGGCTACACCTTC. Translation: CASSQTIDGSNYGYTF.

Notes on this clonotype: The germline gene is not matched at one end of the junction; a read error may be the cause. DNA of the CDR3: TGCGCCAGCACCCAAGTGGAGGGGGGCAATGAGCAGTTCTTC. Residues: CASTQVEGGNEQFF. This chain links TRBV4-1 with TRBJ2-5; D could derive from TRBD1 or TRBD2 (6 bases each). The J call may be wrong; the DNA end is better matched by TRBJ2-1. Looked up from germline, CDR1 is MGHRA and CDR2 is YSYEKL. This CDR3 has 14 amino acids.

The chain links TRBV7-9 to TRBJ1-1; maybe TRBD1 (5 bases). Germline values: CDR1 SEHNR, CDR2 FQNEAQ (reference sequence). Trimming pared 5 bases from V and 7 bases from J, leaving 14 bases between. The CDR3 extends over 13 amino acids. CDR3 loop: CASSHGTGIEAFF. In DNA, the CDR3 is TGTGCCAGCAGCCATGGGACTGGGATTGAAGCTTTCTTT.

This clonotype was seen a handful of times. V is TRBV5-1 and J is TRBJ2-2; no firm D call. V was shortened by 5 bases and J by 5 bases, with 22 bases between the two germline ends. This CDR3 spans 17 amino acids. Germline V gene data show CDR1 as SGHRS and CDR2 as YFSETQ. CDR3 region: CASRPPGQHRRTGELFF. DNA of the CDR3: TGCGCCAGCAGGCCACCCGGGCAGCACCGAAGGACCGGGGAGCTGTTTTTT. The entire variable domain, with the rest obtained from reference TRBV5-1 and TRBJ2-2, is as follows: KAGVTQTPRYLIKTRGQQVTLSCSPISGHRSVSWYQQTPGQGLQFLFEYFSETQRNKGNFPGRFSGRQFSNSRSEMNVSTLELGDSALYLCASRPPGQHRRTGELFFGEGSRLTVL.

This clonotype has only one observation. The V and J genes are TRBV25-1 and TRBJ2-5; 7 bases align to TRBD1. V shed 4 bases and J 4 bases; nucleotides not matched to a gene: 9. The CDR3 loop spans 15 amino acids. The germline V gene encodes CDR1 MGHDK and CDR2 SYGVNS. This chain's CDR3 is CASSARDRDLETQYF. For the CDR3, the DNA is TGTGCCAGCAGTGCCCGAGACAGGGACCTAGAGACCCAGTACTTC. The whole variable domain, remainder taken from reference TRBV25-1 and TRBJ2-5, is EADIYQTPRYLVIGTGKKITLECSQTMGHDKMYWYQQDPGMELHLIHYSYGVNSTEKGDLSSESTVSRIRTEHFPLTLESARPSHTSQYLCASSARDRDLETQYFGPGTRLLVL.

This clonotype was counted a few times. The chain joins TRBV4-1 to TRBJ2-5, with D possibly TRBD2 on 5 matching bases. The germline V and J ends were trimmed by 2 bases and 0 bases, with 7 bases remaining between them. Germline CDR1 is MGHRA and CDR2 is YSYEKL. This CDR3 has 14 amino acids. This chain's CDR3 is CASSQSGDQETQYF. The CDR3 DNA reads as TGCGCCAGCAGCCAATCCGGGGACCAAGAGACCCAGTACTTC.

The rearrangement links TRBV15 to TRBJ2-3; no clear D gene. The CDR3 totals 11 residues. Germline V gives CDR1 LNHNV, CDR2 YYDKDF (reference sequence). The V and J ends lost 5 bases and 1 base respectively, with 1 base between them. CDR3 sequence (DNA): TGTGCCACCAGCGGCACAGATACGCAGTATTTT. This encodes CATSGTDTQYF.

The V and J genes are TRBV10-3 and TRBJ2-5, with 12 nucleotides matching TRBD2. The J call may be mistaken, given a closer DNA end match to TRBJ2-7. Germline V lookup: CDR1 ENHRY, CDR2 SYGVKD. The CDR3 has 16 residues. The CDR3 DNA follows: TGTGCCATCAGTGAGAAGGGGACTAGCGGGTCCTACGAGCAGTACTTC. The encoded protein is CAISEKGTSGSYEQYF.

This chain uses TRBV5-1 with TRBJ2-6; no reliable D call. Germline V gene lookup returns CDR1 SGHRS and CDR2 YFSETQ. The CDR3 has 16 amino acids. The V end was cut by 4 bases, the J end by 1 base, with 12 bases between. The CDR3 sequence is CASSLPGGSGANVLTF. In nucleotides, the CDR3 is TGCGCCAGCAGCCTGCCCGGTGGGTCTGGGGCCAACGTCCTGACTTTC.

The chain links TRBV5-1 to TRBJ2-7; maybe TRBD2 (6 bases). The CDR3 consists of 15 residues. V lost 0 bases and J lost 1, with 11 bases in between. The germline V gene has CDR1 SGHRS and CDR2 YFSETQ. CDR3 protein: CASSLARGGSYEQYF. As DNA, the CDR3 is TGCGCCAGCAGCTTGGCACGGGGAGGTTCCTACGAGCAGTACTTC. The whole variable domain, remainder taken from reference TRBV5-1 and TRBJ2-7, is KAGVTQTPRYLIKTRGQQVTLSCSPISGHRSVSWYQQTPGQGLQFLFEYFSETQRNKGNFPGRFSGRQFSNSRSEMNVSTLELGDSALYLCASSLARGGSYEQYFGPGTRLTVT.

In this sample, this clonotype turned up a few times. The V gene is TRBV7-9, the J gene TRBJ1-6; D call uncertain. Trimming removed 6 bases from V and 7 bases from J, with 13 bases in between. The CDR3 totals 14 residues. Germline V CDR1 and CDR2: SEHNR, FQNEAQ (reference sequence). CDR3 sequence: CASRGAQQNSPLHF. The CDR3 DNA is TGTGCCAGCAGGGGTGCACAACAGAATTCACCCCTCCACTTT. The full variable domain, completed using reference TRBV7-9 and TRBJ1-6, is DTGVSQNPRHKITKRGQNVTFRCDPISEHNRLYWYRQTLGQGPEFLTYFQNEAQLEKSRLLSDRFSAERPKGSFSTLEIQRTEQGDSAMYLCASRGAQQNSPLHFGNGTRLTVT.